Each of the 5 T cell receptor beta chains below was sequenced from the same sample in a study of breast tumors, draining lymph nodes, adjacent tissues. A single record per CDR3 protein comes from TCRdb applying MiXCR to the multiplex PCR reads. The sample includes about 110,000 distinct CDR3 sequences, roughly 33% of them seen just once. Axillary draining lymph nodes of breast cancer patients supplied the node samples. The sequencing sample was made of axillary lymph node tissue. These receptor sequences come from a female donor with breast cancer. Some clones in this sample may be carry-over from other donors' samples.

In this sample, this clonotype turned up many times. This chain connects TRBV20-1 to TRBJ2-5; 7 nucleotides line up with TRBD1. The CDR3 is 15 residues long. Germline V CDR1 and CDR2: DFQATT, SNEGSKA (reference sequence). Losses at the gene ends were 4 bases for V and 2 bases for J; bases not matched to a gene: 10. The CDR3: CSANPPGQTQETQYF. The CDR3, as DNA: TGCAGTGCTAACCCTCCGGGACAGACACAAGAGACCCAGTACTTC.

There are many counts of this clonotype. A much larger clone differs by one base, so this may be a read error. The chain is built from TRBV9 and TRBJ1-2; no definite D call. The CDR3 totals 16 residues. Germline V gene lookup returns CDR1 SGDLS and CDR2 YYNGEE. CDR3 sequence (DNA): TGTGCCAGCAGCGTAGAGGCAGTGGACGGATCCTATGCCTACACCTTC. Its translation: CASSVEAVDGSYAYTF.

This clonotype was counted at least ten times. The rearrangement uses TRBV28 and TRBJ1-6; D not resolved. This CDR3 contains 13 residues. The V gene's germline CDR1 is MDHEN and CDR2 SYDVKM. Trimming left V 1 base short and J 8 bases short, with 6 bases between. The CDR3, as DNA: TGTGCCAGCAGTTTATTGTGGGATTCACCCCTCCACTTT. This gives the protein CASSLLWDSPLHF.

In this sample, this clonotype turned up many times. V usage is TRBV5-6 and J usage is TRBJ2-1; TRBD2 is a possible D gene (5 bases). Trimming shortened V by 2 bases and J by 7 bases, and 16 bases separated the two germline ends. This CDR3 region has 15 residues. The V gene's germline CDR1 is SGHDT and CDR2 YYEEEE. For the CDR3, the DNA is TGTGCCAGCAGCTTACCCCGTCGGACGGGGAATGAGCAGTTCTTC. Its protein is CASSLPRRTGNEQFF.

The chain is built from TRBV24-1 and TRBJ2-5; D unclear. The CDR3 is made up of 15 amino acids. CDR1 is KGHDR and CDR2 is SFDVKD in the germline V gene. Trimming pared 9 bases from V and 3 bases from J, leaving 19 bases between. CDR3: CATGPVPRREETQYF. The CDR3 DNA is TGTGCCACCGGGCCGGTCCCCCGTCGGGAAGAGACCCAGTACTTC.